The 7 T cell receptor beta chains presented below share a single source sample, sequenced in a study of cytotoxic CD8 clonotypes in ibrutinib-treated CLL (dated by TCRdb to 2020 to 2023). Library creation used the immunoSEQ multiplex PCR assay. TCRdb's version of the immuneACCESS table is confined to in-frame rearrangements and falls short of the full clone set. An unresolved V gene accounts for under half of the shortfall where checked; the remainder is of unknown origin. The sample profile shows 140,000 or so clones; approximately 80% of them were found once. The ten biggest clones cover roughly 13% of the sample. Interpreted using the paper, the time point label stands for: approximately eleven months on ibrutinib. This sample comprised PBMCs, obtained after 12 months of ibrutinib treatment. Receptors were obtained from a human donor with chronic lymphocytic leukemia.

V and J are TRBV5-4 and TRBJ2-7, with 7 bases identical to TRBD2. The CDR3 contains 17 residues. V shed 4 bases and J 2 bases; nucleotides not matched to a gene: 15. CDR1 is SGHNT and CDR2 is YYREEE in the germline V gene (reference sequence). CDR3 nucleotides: TGTGCCAGCAGCCCCACCGCCTGGGCTAGCGGTACCTACGAGCAGTACTTC. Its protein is CASSPTAWASGTYEQYF.

The CDR3 protein is CASSLTYYGYTF. DNA for the CDR3: TGTGCCAGCAGCTTGACGTACTATGGCTACACCTTC. V gene TRBV7-2 combines with J gene TRBJ1-2; D is unresolved. Germline V lookup: CDR1 SGHTA, CDR2 FQGNSA. The CDR3 consists of 12 residues. V was cut by 3 bases and J by 3 bases, with 5 bases left in between.

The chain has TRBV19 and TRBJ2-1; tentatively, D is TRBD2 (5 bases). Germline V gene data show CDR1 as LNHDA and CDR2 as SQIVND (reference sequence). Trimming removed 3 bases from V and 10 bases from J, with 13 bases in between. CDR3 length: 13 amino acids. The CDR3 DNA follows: TGTGCCAGTAGTATTGGTCCGGGGTTAGAGCAGTTCTTC. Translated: CASSIGPGLEQFF.

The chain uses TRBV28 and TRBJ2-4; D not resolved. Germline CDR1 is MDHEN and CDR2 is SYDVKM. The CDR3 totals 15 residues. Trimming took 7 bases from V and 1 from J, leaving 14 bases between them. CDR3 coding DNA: TGTGCCAGCAACCGGTCGGCTATGGCCAAAAACATTCAGTACTTC. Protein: CASNRSAMAKNIQYF.

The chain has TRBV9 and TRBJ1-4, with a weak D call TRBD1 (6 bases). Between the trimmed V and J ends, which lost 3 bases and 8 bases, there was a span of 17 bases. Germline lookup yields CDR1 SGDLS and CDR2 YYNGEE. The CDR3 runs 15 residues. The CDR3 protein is CASSDRGGPQEKLFF. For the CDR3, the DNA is TGTGCCAGCAGCGATCGTGGGGGGCCCCAGGAAAAACTGTTTTTT.

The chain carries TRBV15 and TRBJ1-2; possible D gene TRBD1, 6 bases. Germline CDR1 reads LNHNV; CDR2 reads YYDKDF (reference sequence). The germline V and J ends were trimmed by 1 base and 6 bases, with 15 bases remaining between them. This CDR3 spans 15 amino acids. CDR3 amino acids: CATSRGHGGRDGYTF. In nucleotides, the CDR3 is TGTGCCACCAGCAGAGGTCACGGGGGCCGGGATGGCTACACCTTC.

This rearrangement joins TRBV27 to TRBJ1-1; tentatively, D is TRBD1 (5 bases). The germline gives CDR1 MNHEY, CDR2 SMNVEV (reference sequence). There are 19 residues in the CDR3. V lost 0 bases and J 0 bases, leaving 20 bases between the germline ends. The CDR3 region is CASSLSIIGRDVMNTEAFF. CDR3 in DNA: TGTGCCAGCAGTTTATCGATAATAGGGAGGGACGTGATGAACACTGAAGCTTTCTTT.